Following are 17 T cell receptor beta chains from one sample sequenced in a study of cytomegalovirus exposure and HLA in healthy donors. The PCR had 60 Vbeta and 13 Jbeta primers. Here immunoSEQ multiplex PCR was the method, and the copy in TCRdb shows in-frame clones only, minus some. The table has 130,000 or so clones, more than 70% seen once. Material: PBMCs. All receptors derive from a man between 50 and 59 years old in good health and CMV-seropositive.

The CDR3 protein is CASSYGGRQETQYF. DNA of the CDR3: TGTGCCAGCAGTTACGGCGGGCGCCAAGAGACCCAGTACTTC. The V call is TRBV6-6, the J call TRBJ2-5; a possible D gene is TRBD2 (5 bases). The length of the CDR3 is 14 residues. The V gene's germline CDR1 is MNHNY and CDR2 SVGAGI (reference sequence). V lost 2 bases and J lost 1, with 8 bases in between.

As DNA, the CDR3 is TGTGCCAGCAGTTTGGGGGACAGGGGGCGAGATACGCAGTATTTT. This translates into CASSLGDRGRDTQYF. V gene TRBV27 combines with J gene TRBJ2-3; 12 bases agree with TRBD1. The CDR3 covers 15 residues. V shed 3 bases, J shed 5 bases, and the junction held 3 bases outside the gene matches. Germline V lookup: CDR1 MNHEY, CDR2 SMNVEV (reference sequence).

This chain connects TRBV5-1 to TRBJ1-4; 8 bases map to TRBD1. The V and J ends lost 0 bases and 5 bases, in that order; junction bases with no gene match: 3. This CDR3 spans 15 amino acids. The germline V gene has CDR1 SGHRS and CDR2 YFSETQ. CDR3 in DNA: TGCGCCAGCAGCTTGGAACGGACAGGGAATGAAAAACTGTTTTTT. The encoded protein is CASSLERTGNEKLFF. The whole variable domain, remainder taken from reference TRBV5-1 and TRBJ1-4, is KAGVTQTPRYLIKTRGQQVTLSCSPISGHRSVSWYQQTPGQGLQFLFEYFSETQRNKGNFPGRFSGRQFSNSRSEMNVSTLELGDSALYLCASSLERTGNEKLFFGSGTQLSVL.

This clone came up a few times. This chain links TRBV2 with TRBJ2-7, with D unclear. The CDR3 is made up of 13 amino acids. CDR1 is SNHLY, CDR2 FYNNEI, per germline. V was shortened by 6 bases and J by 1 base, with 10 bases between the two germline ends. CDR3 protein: CASRATESYEQYF. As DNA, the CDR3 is TGTGCCAGCAGGGCTACAGAATCCTACGAGCAGTACTTC.

The CDR3 reads CASSESWASGGFTDTQYF. The CDR3 DNA reads TGTGCCAGCAGTGAGTCGTGGGCTAGCGGGGGATTCACAGATACGCAGTATTTT. This chain joins TRBV6-1 and TRBJ2-3; TRBD2 matches 10 bases. In germline, CDR1 is MNHNS, CDR2 SASEGT. The J segment lost 2 bases and the V segment lost 3 bases, leaving 11 bases of the junction unmatched. The CDR3 is 18 amino acids.

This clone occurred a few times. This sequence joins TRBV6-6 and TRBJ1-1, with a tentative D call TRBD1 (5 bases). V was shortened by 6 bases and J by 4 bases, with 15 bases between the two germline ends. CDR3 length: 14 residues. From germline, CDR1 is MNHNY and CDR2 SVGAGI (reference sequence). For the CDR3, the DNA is TGTGCCAGCAGAGGGACTTCCTCTAGCACTGAAGCTTTCTTT. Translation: CASRGTSSSTEAFF.

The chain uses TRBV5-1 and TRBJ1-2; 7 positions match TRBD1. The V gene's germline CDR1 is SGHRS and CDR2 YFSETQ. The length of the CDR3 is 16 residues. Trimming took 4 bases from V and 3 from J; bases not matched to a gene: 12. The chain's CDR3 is CASSQGQAHGHYGYTF. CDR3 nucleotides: TGCGCCAGCAGCCAAGGACAGGCCCATGGGCACTATGGCTACACCTTC.

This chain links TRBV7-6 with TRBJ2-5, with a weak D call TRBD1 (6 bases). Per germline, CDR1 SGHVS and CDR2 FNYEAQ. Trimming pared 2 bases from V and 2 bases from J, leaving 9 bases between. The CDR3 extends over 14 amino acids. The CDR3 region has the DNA TGTGCCAGCAGCTTATACCAGGGGCAAGAGACCCAGTACTTC. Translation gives CASSLYQGQETQYF.

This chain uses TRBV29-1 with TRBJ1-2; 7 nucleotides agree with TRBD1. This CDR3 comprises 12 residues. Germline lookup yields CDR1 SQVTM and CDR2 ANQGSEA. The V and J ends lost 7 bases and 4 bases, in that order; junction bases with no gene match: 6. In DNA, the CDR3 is TGCAGCGGCCTTACAGGGGTCTATGGCTACACCTTC. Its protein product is CSGLTGVYGYTF.

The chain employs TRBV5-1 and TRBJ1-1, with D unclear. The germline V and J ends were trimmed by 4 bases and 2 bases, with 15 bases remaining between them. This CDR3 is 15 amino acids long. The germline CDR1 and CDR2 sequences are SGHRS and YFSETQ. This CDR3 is CASSREITSNTEAFF. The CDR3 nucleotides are TGCGCCAGCAGCCGAGAAATCACGAGCAACACTGAAGCTTTCTTT.

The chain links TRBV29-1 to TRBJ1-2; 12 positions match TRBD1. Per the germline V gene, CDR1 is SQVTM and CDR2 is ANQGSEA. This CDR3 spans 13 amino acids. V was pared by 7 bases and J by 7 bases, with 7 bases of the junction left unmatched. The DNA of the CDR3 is TGCAGCGGGTCGGGACAGGGGGCGGGTGGCTACACCTTC. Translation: CSGSGQGAGGYTF.

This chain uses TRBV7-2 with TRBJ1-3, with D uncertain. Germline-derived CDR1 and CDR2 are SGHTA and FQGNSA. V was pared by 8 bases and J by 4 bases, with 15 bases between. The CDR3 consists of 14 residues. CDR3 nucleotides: TGTGCCAGCGGCCCCATGGCAGGCGGAAACACCATATATTTT. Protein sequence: CASGPMAGGNTIYF.

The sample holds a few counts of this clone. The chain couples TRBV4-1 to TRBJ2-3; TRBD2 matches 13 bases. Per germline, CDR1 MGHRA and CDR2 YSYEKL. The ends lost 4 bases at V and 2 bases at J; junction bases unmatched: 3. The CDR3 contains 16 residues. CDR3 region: CASSPGLAGATDTQYF. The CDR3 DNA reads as TGCGCCAGCAGCCCCGGACTAGCGGGGGCCACAGATACGCAGTATTTT.

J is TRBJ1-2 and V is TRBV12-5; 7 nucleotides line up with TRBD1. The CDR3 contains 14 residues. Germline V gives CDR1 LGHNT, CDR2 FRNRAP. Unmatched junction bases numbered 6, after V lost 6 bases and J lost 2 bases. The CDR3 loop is CASGTTGYNYGYTF. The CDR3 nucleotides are TGTGCTAGTGGAACGACAGGGTACAACTATGGCTACACCTTC.

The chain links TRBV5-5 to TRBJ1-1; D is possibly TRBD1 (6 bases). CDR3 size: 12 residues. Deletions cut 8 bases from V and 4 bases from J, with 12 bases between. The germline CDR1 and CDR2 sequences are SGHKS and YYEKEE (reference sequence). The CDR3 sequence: CASSQGSTEAFF. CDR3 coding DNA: TGTGCCAGTTCTCAGGGGAGCACTGAAGCTTTCTTT.

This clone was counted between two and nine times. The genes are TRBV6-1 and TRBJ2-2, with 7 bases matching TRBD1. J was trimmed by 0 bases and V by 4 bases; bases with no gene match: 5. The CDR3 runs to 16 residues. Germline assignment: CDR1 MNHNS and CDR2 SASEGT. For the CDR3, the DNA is TGTGCCAGCAGTGTACAGGGGACCGCGAACACCGGGGAGCTGTTTTTT. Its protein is CASSVQGTANTGELFF.

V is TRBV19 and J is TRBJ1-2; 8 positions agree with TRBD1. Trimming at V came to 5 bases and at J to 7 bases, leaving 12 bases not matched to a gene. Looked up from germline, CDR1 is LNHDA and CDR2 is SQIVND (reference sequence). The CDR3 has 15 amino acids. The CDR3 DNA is TGTGCCAGTAGTCCAAAGACAGGGGTCAAAGCTGGCTACACCTTC. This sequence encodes CASSPKTGVKAGYTF.